The next 13 T cell receptor beta chains were all read from a single sample in a study of Graves' ophthalmopathy and Graves' hyperthyroidism. Amplification targeted the TCR beta CDR3 regions, with RNA transcripts as the source material. The first round was an RT-PCR with HTBI primers, and the second round was a multiplex PCR. One entry per CDR3 protein results from TCRdb running MiXCR on the multiplex PCR reads. The table has around 520,000 distinct CDR3 sequences, approximately 37% seen once. The specimen sequenced was peripheral blood or thyroid tissue (not recorded which). All receptors come from an adult man with Graves' hyperthyroidism.

This clonotype appeared many times. The rearrangement uses TRBV14 and TRBJ1-6; 8 bases line up with TRBD1. Germline trimming cut 1 base from V and 7 bases from J; bases unmatched to any gene: 3. Germline V gene lookup returns CDR1 SGHDN and CDR2 FVKESK. There are 15 residues in the CDR3. CDR3 protein: CASSQGGQGNSPLHF. The CDR3 region has the DNA TGTGCCAGCAGCCAAGGTGGACAGGGAAATTCACCCCTCCACTTT.

At least ten counts were recorded for this clonotype. CDR3 loop: CASSLNTGNTLTGNTEAFF. As DNA, the CDR3 is TGTGCCAGCAGCTTAAATACAGGGAATACGCTGACGGGGAACACTGAAGCTTTCTTT. V and J are TRBV7-8 and TRBJ1-1, with D possibly being TRBD1 (6 bases). Germline V CDR1 and CDR2: SGHVS, FQNEAQ. V was trimmed by 2 bases and J by 1 base, leaving 23 bases between them. There are 19 residues in the CDR3.

This clonotype turned up a few times. V usage is TRBV20-1 and J usage is TRBJ2-2; D is undetermined. This CDR3 is 12 amino acids long. In germline, CDR1 is DFQATT, CDR2 SNEGSKA (reference sequence). Trimming stripped 6 bases from V and 4 bases from J, with 9 bases between. The CDR3 DNA reads as TGCAGTGCAGGTCCAGGCACCGGGGAGCTGTTTTTT. Translation gives CSAGPGTGELFF.

There are many counts of this clonotype. In DNA form, the CDR3 reads TGCAGTGCTAGGACTGGGGGCAATCAGCCCCAGCATTTT. It translates to CSARTGGNQPQHF. The genes are TRBV20-1 and TRBJ1-5; D call uncertain. Per germline, CDR1 DFQATT and CDR2 SNEGSKA (reference sequence). The CDR3 totals 13 residues. Trimming took 3 bases from V and 2 from J, leaving 8 bases between them.

This rearrangement joins TRBV19 to TRBJ1-3, with 9 bases lining up with TRBD1. Germline lookup yields CDR1 LNHDA and CDR2 SQIVND (reference sequence). With 3 bases clipped from V and 3 bases from J, the junction kept 6 bases outside the gene matches. The CDR3 spans 16 residues. The CDR3 region is CASSMSGTGFGNTIYF. Here the CDR3 DNA reads TGTGCCAGTAGTATGTCGGGGACAGGGTTTGGAAACACCATATATTTT.

To note about this clonotype: At one boundary the junction diverges from the germline segment, which might be a read error. The DNA for the CDR3 is TGTGCCATCAGTCCTAATACTGTGGCCTACGAGCGGTACTTC. It specifies CAISPNTVAYERYF. The chain has TRBV10-3 and TRBJ2-7; the D is unclear. Germline V gene sequence: CDR1 ENHRY, CDR2 SYGVKD. The CDR3 runs 14 residues.

The chain uses TRBV20-1 and TRBJ2-7; 11 bases agree with TRBD2. This CDR3 comprises 14 residues. Unmatched junction bases numbered 11, after V lost 6 bases and J lost 7 bases. Germline assignment: CDR1 DFQATT and CDR2 SNEGSKA (reference sequence). CDR3 protein: CSAQLAGAYNEQYF. DNA of the CDR3: TGCAGTGCCCAACTAGCGGGAGCTTACAATGAGCAGTACTTC.

The V and J genes are TRBV29-1 and TRBJ1-1; D is ambiguous. The CDR3 runs to 13 residues. The germline V gene encodes CDR1 SQVTM and CDR2 ANQGSEA. V was clipped by 8 bases and J by 0 bases, with 13 bases between them. DNA for the CDR3: TGCAGCTTAGGATCTGCTATGAACACTGAAGCTTTCTTT. Its protein product is CSLGSAMNTEAFF. Full variable domain (remainder filled in from reference TRBV29-1 and TRBJ1-1): SAVISQKPSRDICQRGTSLTIQCQVDSQVTMMFWYRQQPGQSLTLIATANQGSEATYESGFVIDKFPISRPNLTFSTLTVSNMSPEDSSIYLCSLGSAMNTEAFFGQGTRLTVV.

Note on this clonotype: A much larger clone sits a single nucleotide away, making a read error possible. The chain has TRBV7-6 and TRBJ2-3; D might be TRBD1 (7 bases). The germline CDR1 and CDR2 sequences are SGHVS and FNYEAQ. The CDR3 runs 13 residues. The CDR3 DNA sequence: TGTACTAGCAGCTTCCTACAGGGGGATACGCAGTATTTT. The encoded protein is CTSSFLQGDTQYF.

The chain links TRBV25-1 to TRBJ2-5, with D unclear. The CDR3 sequence is 18 residues long. V shed 4 bases and J shed 3 bases, with 24 bases lying between them. Germline CDR1 reads MGHDK; CDR2 reads SYGVNS. CDR3 protein: CASSGSESVLVMKETQYF. The CDR3 coding sequence is TGTGCCAGCAGTGGTTCGGAGTCGGTGTTAGTGATGAAAGAGACCCAGTACTTC.

Ten or more counts support this clonotype. The genes are TRBV29-1 and TRBJ2-7; TRBD1 matches 8 bases. Looked up from germline, CDR1 is SQVTM and CDR2 is ANQGSEA. There are 12 residues in the CDR3. The V gene end was trimmed by 5 bases and the J gene end by 5 bases; junction bases not matched to a gene: 5. CDR3 DNA sequence: TGCAGCGTTATCCGGACAGGGAACGAGCAGTACTTC. Protein product: CSVIRTGNEQYF.

The chain carries TRBV2 and TRBJ2-6, with D possibly being TRBD1 or TRBD2 (5 bases each). The CDR3 sequence is 14 residues long. CDR1 is SNHLY, CDR2 FYNNEI, per germline. V was trimmed by 6 bases and J by 4 bases, leaving 10 bases between them. Here the CDR3 reads CASRIRDGANVLTF. CDR3 DNA: TGTGCCAGCAGGATCCGGGACGGGGCCAACGTCCTGACTTTC.

In its sample, this clonotype was seen many times. The genes are TRBV13 and TRBJ1-2, with 7 bases aligning to TRBD1. Trimming cost V 7 bases and J 8 bases; bases outside gene matches: 16. This CDR3 is 15 amino acids long. CDR1 and CDR2 (germline): PRHDT, FYEKMQ (reference sequence). The CDR3 DNA sequence: TGTGCCAGCACGGACAGGCACAATACCCGGAGGGGCTACACCTTC. Encoded protein: CASTDRHNTRRGYTF.